Below, 10 T cell receptor beta chains from the same sample are listed, as sequenced in a study of OX40 agonist ivuxolimab in advanced cancers. Profiling relied on immunoSEQ multiplex PCR, and the TCRdb table lists in-frame clones only, not all of them. The table records roughly 48,000 clones, about 88% of them present only once. Sequenced material: CD4+ or CD8+ T cells sorted from blood, taken in a trial of the OX40 agonist ivuxolimab. All receptors come from an adult with an advanced solid tumor such as melanoma, head and neck, liver or kidney cancer.

This chain joins TRBV7-2 and TRBJ2-7; the D is unclear. Germline V lookup: CDR1 SGHTA, CDR2 FQGNSA. Trimming removed 3 bases from V and 0 bases from J, with 12 bases in between. CDR3 length equals 15 residues. This chain's CDR3 is CASSFSSMSSYEQYF. In DNA, the CDR3 is TGTGCCAGCAGCTTTAGCAGCATGAGCTCCTACGAGCAGTACTTC.

The genes are TRBV11-2 and TRBJ2-3, with D uncertain. Trimming took off 0 bases at V and 1 base at J, with 8 bases between the two ends. Germline CDR1 reads SGHAT; CDR2 reads FQNNGV. The CDR3 loop spans 15 amino acids. This chain's CDR3 is CASSLDFGRTDTQYF. For the CDR3, the DNA is TGTGCCAGCAGCTTAGATTTCGGACGCACAGATACGCAGTATTTT.

In nucleotides, the CDR3 is TGTGCCAGCAGTTTTGACAGGCTGGTGTCCTACAATGAGCAGTTCTTC. It yields the protein CASSFDRLVSYNEQFF. The chain is built from TRBV6-6 and TRBJ2-1, with D tentatively TRBD1 (6 bases). V dropped 4 bases and J dropped 1 base, with 14 bases sitting between them. The CDR3 length is 16 residues. Germline lookup yields CDR1 MNHNY and CDR2 SVGAGI (reference sequence).

The V gene is TRBV5-1, the J gene TRBJ1-4, with a possible D match to TRBD1 (6 bases). V was shortened by 4 bases and J by 1 base, with 11 bases between the two germline ends. The CDR3 consists of 15 residues. CDR1 SGHRS and CDR2 YFSETQ come from the germline V gene. CDR3 sequence (DNA): TGCGCCAGCAGCCCCGAGGGGGGAACTAATGAAAAACTGTTTTTT. This gives the protein CASSPEGGTNEKLFF.

The V call is TRBV27, the J call TRBJ2-2; D unclear. The germline V gene has CDR1 MNHEY and CDR2 SMNVEV (reference sequence). With 5 bases removed from V and 7 bases from J, the gap between germline ends came to 8 bases. This CDR3 contains 12 residues. The chain's CDR3 is CASSPTIGELFF. CDR3 nucleotide sequence: TGTGCCAGCAGTCCCACAATCGGGGAGCTGTTTTTT.

The chain employs TRBV5-4 and TRBJ2-3; no reliable D call. CDR3 length: 13 residues. Germline-derived CDR1 and CDR2 are SGHNT and YYREEE (reference sequence). Deletions cut 0 bases from V and 2 bases from J, with 4 bases between. CDR3 nucleotide sequence: TGTGCCAGCAGCTTGGTTCCCACAGATACGCAGTATTTT. Translated: CASSLVPTDTQYF.

The chain is built from TRBV19 and TRBJ2-1; TRBD2 matches at 7 bases. V was clipped by 2 bases and J by 0 bases; unmatched bases: 7. This CDR3 comprises 17 residues. Germline loops: CDR1 LNHDA, CDR2 SQIVND (reference sequence). CDR3 bases: TGTGCCAGTAGTATAAGCGGGATACTGAGCTCCTACAATGAGCAGTTCTTC. Translated, it gives CASSISGILSSYNEQFF.

The genes are TRBV19 and TRBJ1-2; 9 positions match TRBD1. The CDR3 has 16 residues. Germline V gives CDR1 LNHDA, CDR2 SQIVND (reference sequence). V dropped 8 bases and J dropped 7; count of bases not matched to a gene: 17. This chain's CDR3 is CASQTAWRQGERGYTF. The CDR3 coding sequence is TGTGCCAGTCAAACCGCCTGGCGACAGGGGGAACGTGGCTACACCTTC.

This clone was seen once. The CDR3, as DNA: TGTGCCAGCAGCCTTAGCGGGGGGGTACAAGAGACCCAGTACTTC. Translating gives CASSLSGGVQETQYF. This chain joins TRBV11-2 and TRBJ2-5; 11 bases are a match to TRBD2. Germline loops: CDR1 SGHAT, CDR2 FQNNGV. This CDR3 spans 15 amino acids. After removal of 5 bases from V and 2 bases from J, the junction contained 4 bases not matched to a gene.

The chain uses TRBV9 and TRBJ2-2; D gene unclear. Trimming stripped 6 bases from V and 8 bases from J, with 14 bases between. The V gene's germline CDR1 is SGDLS and CDR2 YYNGEE. The CDR3 extends over 13 amino acids. CDR3 DNA sequence: TGTGCCAGCACCGGTGCCTTCGGGGGGGAGCTGTTTTTT. It encodes CASTGAFGGELFF.